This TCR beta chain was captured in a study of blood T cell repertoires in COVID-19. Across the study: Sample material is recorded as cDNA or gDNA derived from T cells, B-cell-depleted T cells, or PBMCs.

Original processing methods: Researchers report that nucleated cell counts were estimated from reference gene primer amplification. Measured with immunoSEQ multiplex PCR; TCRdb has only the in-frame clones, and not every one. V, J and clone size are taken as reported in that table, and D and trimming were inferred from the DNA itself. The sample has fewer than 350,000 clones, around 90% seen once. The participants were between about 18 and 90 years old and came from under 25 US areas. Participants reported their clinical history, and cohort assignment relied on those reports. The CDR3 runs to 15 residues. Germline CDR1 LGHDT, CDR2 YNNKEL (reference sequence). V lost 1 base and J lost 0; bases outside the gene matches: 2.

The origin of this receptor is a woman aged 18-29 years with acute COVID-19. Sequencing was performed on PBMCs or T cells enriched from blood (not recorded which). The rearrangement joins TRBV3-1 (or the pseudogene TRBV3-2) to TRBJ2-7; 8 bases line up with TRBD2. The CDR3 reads CASSQVGTSSYEQYF. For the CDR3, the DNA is TGTGCCAGCAGCCAAGTCGGGACTAGCTCCTACGAGCAGTACTTC.